Below, 3 T cell receptor beta chains from the same sample are listed, as sequenced in a study of shared clonotypes between healthy human individuals. The assay was immunoSEQ multiplex PCR, and TCRdb's table has in-frame clones only and misses some. The data show about 710,000 clones, with around 73% seen just once and 1.5% to 2% held by the top ten. The sequencing sample was made of memory CD4+ T cells sorted from blood. The subset here: CD45RA-negative fraction. These receptors all come from a woman aged 25 to 39 in good health.

A few counts support this clone. Other DNA sequences in this specimen translate into the identical CDR3. The chain has TRBV18 and TRBJ1-1; 9 bases map to TRBD1. CDR3 size: 16 residues. Germline V gives CDR1 KGHSH, CDR2 LQKENI. The junction had 5 bases not matched to a gene; V was cut back by 2 bases and J by 1 base. The CDR3 DNA reads as TGTGCCAGCTCACCATTGGGACAGGGACAGAACACTGAAGCTTTCTTT. This encodes CASSPLGQGQNTEAFF.

This clone showed up many times. The chain couples TRBV19 to TRBJ1-1, with D possibly TRBD1 on 5 matching bases. Germline CDR1 and CDR2: LNHDA and SQIVND (reference sequence). Trimming took 7 bases from V and 0 from J, leaving 15 bases between them. The CDR3 loop spans 15 amino acids. The CDR3 region is CASTRAPILNTEAFF. DNA of the CDR3: TGTGCCAGTACCAGGGCCCCAATCTTGAACACTGAAGCTTTCTTT.

J is TRBJ1-1 and V is TRBV19, with TRBD1 as a possible D gene (5 bases). CDR1 LNHDA and CDR2 SQIVND come from the germline V gene (reference sequence). Trimming took 5 bases from V and 3 from J, leaving 19 bases between them. The CDR3 is made up of 16 amino acids. The CDR3 loop is CASSETSRGVHTEAFF. Here the CDR3 DNA reads TGTGCCAGTAGTGAGACCTCCCGGGGGGTCCACACTGAAGCTTTCTTT.